This T cell receptor (beta chain) was sequenced during a study of cytomegalovirus exposure and HLA in healthy donors. Details on this clone: Its antigen is currently unknown.

Study-level findings and limits: Analysis performed later showed TCR beta chains linked to HLA being more clonally expanded than equally common others. Confirmation was obtained in vitro that a few CMV-associated chains are specific for CMV antigens. A highly shared variant cluster was judged a likely technical artifact.

In germline, CDR1 is LGHNA, CDR2 YNFKEQ. This CDR3 is built from 12 residues. V was clipped by 11 bases and J by 0 bases, with 5 bases between them. With 60 Vbeta and 13 Jbeta primers, the PCR was carried out. The protocol was immunoSEQ multiplex PCR, while the TCRdb copy is restricted to in-frame clones and leaves out a portion. The table lists 150,000 or so clones, 80% of them singletons. The gene calls are TRBV4-2 and TRBJ2-6; D unresolved. This sequence was found in a man in his forties or fifties in good health and CMV-seronegative. Source material: PBMCs. In nucleotides, the CDR3 is TGTGCCTCTTCCTCTGGGGCCAACGTCCTGACTTTC. This translates into CASSSGANVLTF.